This T cell receptor beta chain appears in the sequencing data of a study of blood T cell repertoires in COVID-19. On the study more broadly: Collection of acute and convalescent COVID-19 samples took place in the United States, Italy and Spain. PBMCs, B-cell-depleted T cells, or T cells were the source of the cDNA or gDNA that made up the material.

Per the study methods: How many nucleated cells were present was estimated from reference gene primer amplification. Profiling relied on immunoSEQ multiplex PCR, and the TCRdb table lists in-frame clones only, not all of them. The V and J calls and clone size were taken over from that table, and D and trimming were inferred from the DNA. The table has roughly 250,000 clones, around 89% seen once. The CDR3 contains 16 residues. The germline V gene encodes CDR1 MNHEY and CDR2 SVGAGI. The V gene end was trimmed by 2 bases and the J gene end by 7 bases; junction bases not matched to a gene: 13. This TCR derives from a man aged 30-40 years with acute or convalescent COVID-19. The sample taken for sequencing was peripheral blood. The chain combines TRBV6-5 with TRBJ1-2; TRBD1 matches 7 bases. The CDR3 DNA reads TGTGCCAGCAGTTACCTCCCGCGGACAGGACCGGCTGGCTACACCTTC. The encoded protein is CASSYLPRTGPAGYTF.